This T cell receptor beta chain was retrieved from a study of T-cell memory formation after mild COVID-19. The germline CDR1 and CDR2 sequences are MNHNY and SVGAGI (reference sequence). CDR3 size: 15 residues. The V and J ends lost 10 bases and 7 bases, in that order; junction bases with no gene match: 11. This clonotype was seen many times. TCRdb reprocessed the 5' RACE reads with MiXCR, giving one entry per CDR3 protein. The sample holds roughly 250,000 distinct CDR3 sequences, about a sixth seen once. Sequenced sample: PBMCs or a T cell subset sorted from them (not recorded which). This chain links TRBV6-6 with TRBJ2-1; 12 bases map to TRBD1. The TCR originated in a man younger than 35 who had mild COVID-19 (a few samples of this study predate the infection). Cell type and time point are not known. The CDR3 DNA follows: TGTGCCATCTCAAGGGGGACAGGGGGCGGGAATGAGCAGTTCTTC. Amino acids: CAISRGTGGGNEQFF.